This T cell receptor (beta chain) was found in a study of T cells in Graves' hyperthyroidism and ophthalmopathy. The sample holds many counts of this clonotype. Its antigen is not known. Regarding the study as a whole: Model predictions of ophthalmopathy came a median roughly 6.7 months before onset. Stable hyperthyroidism was told apart from ophthalmopathy by a model built on 13 V-J features.

Trimming cost V 5 bases and J 6 bases; bases outside gene matches: 15. The CDR3 spans 17 residues. Germline V lookup: CDR1 SGHVS, CDR2 FQNEAQ. Each 10 ml fresh peripheral blood draw supplied the PBMCs. Amplification of TCR beta CDR3 regions used RNA as the template. The HTBI set primed first-round TCR CDR3 RT-PCR. One entry per CDR3 protein, called by TCRdb with MiXCR from the multiplex PCR reads. The sample comprises approximately 400,000 distinct CDR3 sequences, over 13% of which are singletons, and around 28% rests with the top ten. The V and J genes are TRBV7-8 and TRBJ2-3; 9 nucleotides align to TRBD2. Sequencing used blood. The receptor was isolated from a man aged 50 or older with Graves' ophthalmopathy. CDR3 region: CASSPVGSGRRLDTQYF. The DNA of the CDR3 is TGTGCCAGCAGCCCGGTTGGTAGCGGGAGAAGACTTGATACGCAGTATTTT.